Shown below are 32 T cell receptor beta chains from a single sample sequenced in a study of T cell responses to AZD1222 COVID-19 vaccine. TCRdb's table, derived via immunoSEQ multiplex PCR, lists solely in-frame clones and lacks some. The table includes 85,000 to 120,000 clones, about 88% detected once. Material: peripheral blood, obtained on day 0 of AZD1222 vaccination. These receptors were collected from an adult in good health.

The rearrangement joins TRBV28 to TRBJ1-1; D is perhaps TRBD1 (5 bases). Trimming pared 7 bases from V and 1 base from J, leaving 16 bases between. CDR1 is MDHEN and CDR2 is SYDVKM in the germline V gene. The length of the CDR3 is 15 residues. CDR3: CASTPGGMRNTEAFF. The CDR3 region has the DNA TGTGCCAGCACCCCGGGGGGGATGAGGAACACTGAAGCTTTCTTT.

The chain recombines TRBV7-8 with TRBJ2-1, with 16 bases aligning to TRBD2. Losses at the gene ends were 5 bases for V and 0 bases for J; bases not matched to a gene: 7. This CDR3 has 19 amino acids. Germline values: CDR1 SGHVS, CDR2 FQNEAQ. CDR3 amino acids: CASSPGGLAGGSSYNEQFF. In DNA, the CDR3 is TGTGCCAGCAGCCCAGGGGGACTAGCGGGAGGGAGCTCCTACAATGAGCAGTTCTTC.

V gene TRBV24-1 combines with J gene TRBJ2-3, with D perhaps matching TRBD1 (5 bases). CDR3 length equals 13 residues. Germline CDR1 and CDR2: KGHDR and SFDVKD. Trimming pared 5 bases from V and 4 bases from J, leaving 9 bases between. CDR3 protein: CATSVQAADTQYF. CDR3 nucleotide sequence: TGTGCCACCAGTGTACAGGCGGCAGATACGCAGTATTTT.

Written as DNA, the CDR3 is TGTGCCATCAGTGAGTCCGGGGGGATCTACTACGAGCAGTACTTC. It yields the protein CAISESGGIYYEQYF. The gene calls are TRBV10-3 and TRBJ2-7, with 7 bases matching TRBD2. The CDR3 loop spans 15 amino acids. Germline V gives CDR1 ENHRY, CDR2 SYGVKD. V trimming: 0 bases; J trimming: 3 bases; junction bases outside the gene matches: 5.

Only one count was recorded for this clone. The chain couples TRBV7-2 to TRBJ2-6; D is unresolved. The CDR3 is 16 residues long. Trimming removed 1 base from V and 0 bases from J, with 7 bases in between. Germline V gene lookup returns CDR1 SGHTA and CDR2 FQGNSA. CDR3 DNA sequence: TGTGCCAGCAGCTTAGTCTCTTTCTCTGGGGCCAACGTCCTGACTTTC. Translation: CASSLVSFSGANVLTF.

V and J are TRBV6-5 and TRBJ1-2, with 7 bases aligning to TRBD1. Germline assignment: CDR1 MNHEY and CDR2 SVGAGI. After removal of 6 bases from V and 4 bases from J, the junction contained 2 bases not matched to a gene. This CDR3 region has 12 residues. The CDR3 nucleotides are TGTGCCAGCAGAGGGGACAGCTATGGCTACACCTTC. This gives the protein CASRGDSYGYTF.

The rearrangement links TRBV19 to TRBJ1-2; 10 bases agree with TRBD1. CDR1 and CDR2 from the germline V gene are LNHDA and SQIVND (reference sequence). V lost 6 bases to trimming and J lost 7 bases; unmatched junction nucleotides: 8. The CDR3 sequence is 14 residues long. The DNA for the CDR3 is TGTGCCAGTAGATCCCCCGACAGGGGGCTTGGCTACACCTTC. Translation gives CASRSPDRGLGYTF.

The V call is TRBV12-3 or TRBV12-4, the J call TRBJ1-1; D unclear. V lost 6 bases and J 1 base, leaving 9 bases between the germline ends. The CDR3 spans 13 residues. CDR3 nucleotides: TGTGCCAGCAGGCCCCCAGGGAACACTGAAGCTTTCTTT. It specifies CASRPPGNTEAFF.

V is TRBV3-1 (or the pseudogene TRBV3-2) and J is TRBJ2-4; unclear D gene. Germline lookup yields CDR1 LGHDT and CDR2 YNNKEL (reference sequence). Trimming pared 4 bases from V and 1 base from J, leaving 11 bases between. The length of the CDR3 is 15 residues. CDR3 amino acids: CASSLGLVAKNIQYF. The CDR3 DNA follows: TGTGCCAGCAGCCTAGGCCTAGTCGCCAAAAACATTCAGTACTTC.

The V and J genes are TRBV3-1 (or the pseudogene TRBV3-2) and TRBJ2-1, with D possibly TRBD2 on 5 matching bases. The CDR3 sequence is 15 residues long. V gave up 3 bases and J gave up 9 bases, with 18 bases separating them. The germline V gene encodes CDR1 LGHDT and CDR2 YNNKEL (reference sequence). The CDR3: CASSHIPLMTTEQFF. The CDR3 coding sequence is TGTGCCAGCAGCCACATTCCGCTTATGACTACTGAGCAGTTCTTC.

V and J are TRBV7-2 and TRBJ1-1; TRBD1 is a possible D gene (5 bases). The length of the CDR3 is 14 residues. CDR1 and CDR2 (germline): SGHTA, FQGNSA. Trimming removed 5 bases at V and 1 base at J, with 11 bases between. The CDR3 DNA follows: TGTGCCAGCAGCCGGGACGTCCGGAACACTGAAGCTTTCTTT. This encodes CASSRDVRNTEAFF.

The genes are TRBV6-5 and TRBJ2-7; D remains ambiguous. Looked up from germline, CDR1 is MNHEY and CDR2 is SVGAGI. The CDR3 contains 15 residues. Trimming left V 6 bases short and J 5 bases short, with 20 bases between. The CDR3 here is CASSLLGRSYDEQYF. In nucleotides, the CDR3 is TGTGCCAGCAGCCTCCTTGGGCGGAGCTACGACGAGCAGTACTTC.

The chain employs TRBV7-3 and TRBJ2-1; TRBD2 agrees at 10 bases. The CDR3 extends over 14 amino acids. Trimming took 3 bases from V and 5 from J; bases not matched to a gene: 1. CDR1 and CDR2 (germline): SGHTA, FQGTGA. The CDR3 coding sequence is TGTGCCAGCAGCTTTAGCGGGGGGAACAATGAGCAGTTCTTC. Residues: CASSFSGGNNEQFF.

The rearrangement links TRBV3-1 (or the pseudogene TRBV3-2) to TRBJ2-7; 7 bases are a match to TRBD1. Per the germline V gene, CDR1 is LGHDT and CDR2 is YNNKEL (reference sequence). J lost 5 bases, V lost 1 base, and 5 bases had no gene match. The CDR3 totals 14 residues. CDR3 sequence reads: CASSQGRGNNEQYF. DNA for the CDR3: TGTGCCAGCAGCCAAGGCAGGGGGAATAACGAGCAGTACTTC.

The table lists this clone with a count of one. V and J are TRBV5-6 and TRBJ2-7; 9 positions agree with TRBD2. Per germline, CDR1 SGHDT and CDR2 YYEEEE. J gave up 6 bases and V 5 bases, and 9 bases lay outside the gene matches. The CDR3 totals 14 residues. CDR3 in DNA: TGTGCCAGCAGGCAGGGCGGGAGGGCACGCGAGCAGTACTTC. Translating it yields CASRQGGRAREQYF.

The V gene is TRBV19, the J gene TRBJ1-1; D unresolved. V was pared by 5 bases and J by 7 bases, with 14 bases between. Germline V gene sequence: CDR1 LNHDA, CDR2 SQIVND (reference sequence). The CDR3 extends over 13 amino acids. The CDR3 DNA reads TGTGCCAGTAGTGCCCAAGTAGCCCGTGAAGCTTTCTTT. Its translation is CASSAQVAREAFF.

In its sample, this clone was seen once. This chain uses TRBV2 with TRBJ1-1, with 9 positions matching TRBD1. CDR1 SNHLY and CDR2 FYNNEI come from the germline V gene. CDR3 length: 14 residues. The J segment lost 8 bases and the V segment lost 10 bases, leaving 14 bases of the junction unmatched. The CDR3 DNA reads as TGTGCCACTCGGGGGACAGGGCTATCAGTAGAAGCTTTCTTT. It yields the protein CATRGTGLSVEAFF.

V is TRBV5-4 and J is TRBJ2-5; perhaps TRBD1 as D (5 bases). The CDR3 is 13 amino acids. V lost 3 bases to trimming and J lost 2 bases, with 8 bases between them. In germline, CDR1 is SGHNT, CDR2 YYREEE (reference sequence). CDR3 region: CASSSGSQETQYF. The CDR3 DNA reads as TGTGCCAGCAGCTCAGGGTCTCAAGAGACCCAGTACTTC.

The chain uses TRBV5-1 and TRBJ1-4, with D possibly matching TRBD1 (5 bases). The CDR3 has 15 amino acids. V gave up 3 bases and J gave up 3 bases, with 12 bases separating them. Germline CDR1 is SGHRS and CDR2 is YFSETQ. The CDR3, as DNA: TGCGCCAGCAGCTCCTCAGGGACCTCTAATGAAAAACTGTTTTTT. Translating it yields CASSSSGTSNEKLFF.

This clone is a singleton in its sample. The rearrangement uses TRBV12-3 or TRBV12-4 and TRBJ2-2; D unresolved. V was shortened by 6 bases and J by 1 base, with 3 bases between the two germline ends. This CDR3 has 12 amino acids. The CDR3 is CASRLNTGELFF. The CDR3 region has the DNA TGTGCCAGCAGACTGAACACCGGGGAGCTGTTTTTT.

The CDR3 loop is CASSDRDSYGYTF. CDR3 nucleotide sequence: TGTGCCAGCAGTGACCGGGACAGCTATGGCTACACCTTC. The chain links TRBV27 to TRBJ1-2; 7 nucleotides line up with TRBD1. Trimming cost V 5 bases and J 4 bases; bases outside gene matches: 4. Germline CDR1 MNHEY, CDR2 SMNVEV (reference sequence). The CDR3 length is 13 residues.

The chain recombines TRBV5-5 with TRBJ1-6; no reliable D call. Trimming removed 0 bases at V and 3 bases at J, with 4 bases between. The CDR3 contains 14 residues. Germline V CDR1 and CDR2: SGHKS, YYEKEE (reference sequence). In DNA form, the CDR3 reads TGTGCCAGCAGCTTGGCGCACTATAATTCACCCCTCCACTTT. Residues: CASSLAHYNSPLHF.

This sequence joins TRBV10-2 and TRBJ2-1, with D hard to call. The V end lost 0 bases, the J end lost 9 bases, and 12 bases lay between the germline ends. CDR3 size: 14 residues. The germline CDR1 and CDR2 sequences are WSHSY and SAAADI. The CDR3 loop reads CASSESSQFREQFF. CDR3 bases: TGCGCCAGCAGTGAGTCGTCGCAGTTCCGTGAGCAGTTCTTC.

The V call is TRBV4-3, the J call TRBJ2-7; D perhaps matches TRBD2 (6 bases). This CDR3 has 13 amino acids. CDR1 and CDR2 from the germline V gene are LGHNA and YSLEER. Trimming took 4 bases from V and 6 from J, leaving 13 bases between them. CDR3 in DNA: TGCGCCAGCAGCCGGCTGCGGGGTACCGAGCAGTACTTC. This gives the protein CASSRLRGTEQYF.

The chain combines TRBV14 with TRBJ2-1; D might be TRBD1 (6 bases). Trimming left V 3 bases short and J 7 bases short, with 10 bases between. The CDR3 spans 13 residues. CDR1 is SGHDN, CDR2 FVKESK, per germline. CDR3 coding DNA: TGTGCCAGCAGCCAGGACAGAGCTAATGAGCAGTTCTTC. It yields the protein CASSQDRANEQFF.

The chain employs TRBV19 and TRBJ1-1; D is unclear. The CDR3 has 13 residues. Per the germline V gene, CDR1 is LNHDA and CDR2 is SQIVND (reference sequence). The ends were cut back, 5 bases at V and 3 bases at J, with 10 bases in the middle. CDR3 amino acids: CASSFSRDTEAFF. Written as DNA, the CDR3 is TGTGCCAGTAGTTTCTCAAGGGACACTGAAGCTTTCTTT.

The chain is built from TRBV19 and TRBJ2-4; TRBD2 matches 9 bases. Per germline, CDR1 LNHDA and CDR2 SQIVND (reference sequence). The junction had 10 bases not matched to a gene; V was cut back by 1 base and J by 0 bases. The CDR3 covers 19 residues. The CDR3 DNA reads as TGTGCCAGTAGTATAGGTGGCGGGAGGGCTTCCTCAGCCAAAAACATTCAGTACTTC. Amino acids: CASSIGGGRASSAKNIQYF.

The DNA for the CDR3 is TGTGCCAGCTCGCCTGGACTTGGGCAACAGTTCTTC. It encodes CASSPGLGQQFF. The V call is TRBV18, the J call TRBJ2-1; the D gene is possibly TRBD2 (5 bases). The CDR3 extends over 12 amino acids. Between the trimmed V and J ends, which lost 6 bases and 13 bases, there was a span of 16 bases. CDR1 is KGHSH, CDR2 LQKENI, per germline.

This chain joins TRBV6-2 or TRBV6-3 and TRBJ2-5; D unresolved. The germline V gene encodes CDR1 MNHEY and CDR2 SVGEGT. The CDR3 runs 15 residues. V lost 2 bases to trimming and J lost 3 bases, with 13 bases between them. This CDR3 reads CASSYPLDPKETQYF. CDR3 sequence (DNA): TGTGCCAGCAGTTACCCCCTAGACCCCAAAGAGACCCAGTACTTC.

CDR3 coding DNA: TGTGCCAGCAGCCAAGCTCTTACAGGGGGTGGCCAGCCCCAGCATTTT. It specifies CASSQALTGGGQPQHF. The chain combines TRBV3-1 (or the pseudogene TRBV3-2) with TRBJ1-5; 8 nucleotides line up with TRBD1. Trimming removed 1 base from V and 7 bases from J; junction bases left unmatched: 9. The CDR3 sequence is 16 residues long. CDR1 and CDR2 from the germline V gene are LGHDT and YNNKEL (reference sequence).

The chain couples TRBV19 to TRBJ2-1; maybe TRBD2 (7 bases). Germline CDR1 reads LNHDA; CDR2 reads SQIVND (reference sequence). The CDR3 consists of 16 residues. V shed 6 bases and J shed 1 base, with 16 bases lying between them. This CDR3 reads CASRIAGAESYNEQFF. CDR3 DNA sequence: TGTGCCAGTAGAATCGCGGGGGCGGAATCCTACAATGAGCAGTTCTTC.

This rearrangement joins TRBV5-6 to TRBJ1-1; D is perhaps TRBD1 (6 bases). V lost 4 bases, J lost 1 base, and 11 bases lay in between. CDR1 and CDR2 (germline): SGHDT, YYEEEE. The CDR3 extends over 14 amino acids. This CDR3 reads CASSDGTRNTEAFF. In nucleotides, the CDR3 is TGTGCCAGCAGCGACGGGACAAGGAACACTGAAGCTTTCTTT.